This record covers a single T cell receptor (beta chain). These data are taken from a study of post-analysis software for immune sequencing data. The germline CDR1 and CDR2 sequences are MNHNY and SVGAGI (reference sequence). With 4 bases removed from V and 0 bases from J, the gap between germline ends came to 7 bases. The CDR3 has 15 residues. Built from TCR beta cDNA, the libraries had unique molecular identifiers in them. TCRdb re-derived calls from the PCR reads in MiXCR, one entry per CDR3 protein. This sample yields 150,000 to 200,000 distinct CDR3 sequences, of which roughly 40% are seen a single time; 25% to 35% belongs to the top ten.

The receptor was isolated from a girl between 5 and 17 years old with multiple sclerosis. The V call is TRBV6-6, the J call TRBJ2-6, with D tentatively TRBD1 (5 bases). This material consisted of blood, taken after autologous hematopoietic stem cell transplantation. CDR3: CASSSTGSGANVLTF. CDR3 nucleotides: TGTGCCAGCAGTTCAACAGGCTCTGGGGCCAACGTCCTGACTTTC.